What follows describes a single T cell receptor beta chain. Antigen unknown. The PCR used 60 Vbeta and 13 Jbeta primers. The table came from immunoSEQ multiplex PCR; TCRdb's copy has only in-frame clones and leaves some out. The sample data list roughly 90,000 clones. The data derive from a study of cytomegalovirus exposure and HLA in healthy donors. Study-wide points: An analysis done earlier found most TCR beta V segments productive about 87% or about 30% of the time.

The CDR3 sequence is 16 residues long. V lost 0 bases, J lost 2 bases, and 4 bases stayed unmatched. Germline V gene data show CDR1 as SGHNT and CDR2 as YENEEA. The gene calls are TRBV11-3 and TRBJ2-3, with TRBD1 matching 8 bases. Sequenced sample: PBMCs. The TCR was taken from a man in his fifties in good health and CMV-seropositive. The CDR3 bases are TGTGCCAGCAGCTTAGAGCGGGACAGGATCACAGATACGCAGTATTTT. It encodes CASSLERDRITDTQYF.